The present T cell receptor (beta chain) was sequenced within a study of blood T cell repertoires in COVID-19. Assay: immunoSEQ multiplex PCR; the TCRdb copy retains only in-frame clones and omits some. This table holds roughly 220,000 clones, 80% to 90% found once. V lost 6 bases and J lost 5; bases outside the gene matches: 8. The CDR3 runs to 16 residues. Germline CDR1 reads LNHDA; CDR2 reads SQIVND (reference sequence). The rearrangement links TRBV19 to TRBJ1-4; TRBD1 matches at 11 bases. The receptor was isolated from a woman aged 18-29 years in a cohort exposed to, infected with or recovered from COVID-19 (not recorded which). Sequencing used PBMCs or T cells enriched from blood (not recorded which). DNA of the CDR3: TGTGCCAGTAGCACGGGACAGGGGGAACTGAATGAAAAACTGTTTTTT. Translating it yields CASSTGQGELNEKLFF.